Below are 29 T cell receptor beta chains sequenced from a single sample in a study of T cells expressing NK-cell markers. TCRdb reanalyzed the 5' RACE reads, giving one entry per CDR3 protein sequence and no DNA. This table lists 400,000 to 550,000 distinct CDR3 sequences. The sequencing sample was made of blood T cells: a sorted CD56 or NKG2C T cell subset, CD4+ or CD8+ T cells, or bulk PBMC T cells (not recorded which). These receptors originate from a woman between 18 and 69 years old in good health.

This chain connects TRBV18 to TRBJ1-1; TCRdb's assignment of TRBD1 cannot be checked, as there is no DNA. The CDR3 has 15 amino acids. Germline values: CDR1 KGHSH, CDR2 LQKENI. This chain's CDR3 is CASSPRQGGNTEAFF.

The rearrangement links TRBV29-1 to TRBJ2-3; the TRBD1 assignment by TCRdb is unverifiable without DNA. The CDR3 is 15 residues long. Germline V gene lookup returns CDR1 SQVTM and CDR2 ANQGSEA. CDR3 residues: CSVMGTDTSTDTQYF.

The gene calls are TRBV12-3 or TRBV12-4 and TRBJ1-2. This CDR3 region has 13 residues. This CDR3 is CASSLGGPEGYTF.

The CDR3: CASRRTSGKRTNTGELFF. The chain links TRBV2 to TRBJ2-2; absent DNA, TCRdb's TRBD2 call cannot be checked. Germline CDR1 SNHLY, CDR2 FYNNEI. CDR3 length: 18 residues.

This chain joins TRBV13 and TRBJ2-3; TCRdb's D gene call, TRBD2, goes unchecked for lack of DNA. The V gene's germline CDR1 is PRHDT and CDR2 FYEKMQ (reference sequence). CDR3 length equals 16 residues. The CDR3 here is CASSATGGLGADTQYF. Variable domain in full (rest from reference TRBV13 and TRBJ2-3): AAGVIQSPRHLIKEKRETATLKCYPIPRHDTVYWYQQGPGQDPQFLISFYEKMQSDKGSIPDRFSAQQFSDYHSELNMSSLELGDSALYFCASSATGGLGADTQYFGPGTRLTVL.

The CDR3 region is CASSSSPPYNEQFF. The chain couples TRBV28 to TRBJ2-1. CDR1 and CDR2 (germline): MDHEN, SYDVKM. This CDR3 spans 14 amino acids. Full variable domain (outside the CDR3, taken from reference TRBV28 and TRBJ2-1): DVKVTQSSRYLVKRTGEKVFLECVQDMDHENMFWYRQDPGLGLRLIYFSYDVKMKEKGDIPEGYSVSREKKERFSLILESASTNQTSMYLCASSSSPPYNEQFFGPGTRLTVL.

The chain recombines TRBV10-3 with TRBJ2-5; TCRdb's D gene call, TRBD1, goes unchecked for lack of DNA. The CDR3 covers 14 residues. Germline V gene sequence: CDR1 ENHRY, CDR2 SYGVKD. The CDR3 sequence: CAISDPGTQETQYF.

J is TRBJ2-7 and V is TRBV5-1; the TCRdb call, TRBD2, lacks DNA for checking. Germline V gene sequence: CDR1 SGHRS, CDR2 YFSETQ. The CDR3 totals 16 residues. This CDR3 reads CASSQRTSLRPYEQFF.

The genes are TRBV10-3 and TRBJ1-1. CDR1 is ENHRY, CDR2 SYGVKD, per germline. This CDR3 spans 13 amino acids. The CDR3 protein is CAISSTENTEAFF.

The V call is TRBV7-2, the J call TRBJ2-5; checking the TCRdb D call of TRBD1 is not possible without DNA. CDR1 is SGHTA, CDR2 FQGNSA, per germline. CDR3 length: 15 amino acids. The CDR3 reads CASSLVGRGQETQYF.

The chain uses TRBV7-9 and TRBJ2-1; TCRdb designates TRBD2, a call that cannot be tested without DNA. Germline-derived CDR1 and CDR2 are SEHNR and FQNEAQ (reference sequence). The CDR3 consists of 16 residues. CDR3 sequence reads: CASSLSTSGRVYEQFF.

CDR3 sequence: CASSYTRSYEQYF. The V and J genes are TRBV6-2 or TRBV6-3 and TRBJ2-7. The germline gives CDR1 MNHEY, CDR2 SVGEGT. CDR3 size: 13 residues.

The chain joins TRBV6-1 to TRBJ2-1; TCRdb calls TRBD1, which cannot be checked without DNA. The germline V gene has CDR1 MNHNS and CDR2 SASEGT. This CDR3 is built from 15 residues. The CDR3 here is CASSQTGQAYNEQFF.

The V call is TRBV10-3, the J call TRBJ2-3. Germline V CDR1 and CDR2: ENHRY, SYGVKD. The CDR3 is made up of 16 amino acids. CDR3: CAISEGLAIGTDTQYF.

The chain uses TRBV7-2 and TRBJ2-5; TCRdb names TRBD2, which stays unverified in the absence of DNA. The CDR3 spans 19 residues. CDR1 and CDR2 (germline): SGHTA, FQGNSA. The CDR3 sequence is CASSLAGDGLAGDRETQYF.

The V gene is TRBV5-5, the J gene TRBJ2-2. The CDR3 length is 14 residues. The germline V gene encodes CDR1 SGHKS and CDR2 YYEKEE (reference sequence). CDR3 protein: CASSLAVGTGELFF.

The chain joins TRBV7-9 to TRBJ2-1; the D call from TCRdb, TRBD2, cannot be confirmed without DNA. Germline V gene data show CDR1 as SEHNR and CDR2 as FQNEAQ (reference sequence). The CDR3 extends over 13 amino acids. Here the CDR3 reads CASSLVGVNEQFF. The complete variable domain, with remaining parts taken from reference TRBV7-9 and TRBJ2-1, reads DTGVSQNPRHKITKRGQNVTFRCDPISEHNRLYWYRQTLGQGPEFLTYFQNEAQLEKSRLLSDRFSAERPKGSFSTLEIQRTEQGDSAMYLCASSLVGVNEQFFGPGTRLTVL.

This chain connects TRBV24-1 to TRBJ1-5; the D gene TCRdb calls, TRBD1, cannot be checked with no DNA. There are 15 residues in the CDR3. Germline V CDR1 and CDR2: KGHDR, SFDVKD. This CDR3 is CATSGQDRYNQPQHF.

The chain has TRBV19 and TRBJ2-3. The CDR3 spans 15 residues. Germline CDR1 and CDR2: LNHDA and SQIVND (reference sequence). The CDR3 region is CASSTLDGRTDTQYF. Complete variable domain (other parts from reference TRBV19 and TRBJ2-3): DGGITQSPKYLFRKEGQNVTLSCEQNLNHDAMYWYRQDPGQGLRLIYYSQIVNDFQKGDIAEGYSVSREKKESFPLTVTSAQKNPTAFYLCASSTLDGRTDTQYFGPGTRLTVL.

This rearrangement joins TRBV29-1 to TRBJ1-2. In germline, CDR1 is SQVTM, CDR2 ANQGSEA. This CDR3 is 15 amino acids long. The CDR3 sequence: CSVDLSHSTNYGYTF.

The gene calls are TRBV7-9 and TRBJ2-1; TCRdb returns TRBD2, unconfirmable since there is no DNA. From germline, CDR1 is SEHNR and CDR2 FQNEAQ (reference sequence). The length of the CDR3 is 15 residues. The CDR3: CASSLIAGGLGEQFF.

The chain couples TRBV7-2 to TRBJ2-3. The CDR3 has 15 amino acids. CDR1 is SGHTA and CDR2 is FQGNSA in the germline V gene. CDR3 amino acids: CASSFGSDYQDTQYF.

The CDR3 spells CASSPPPTGLDNEQFF. The chain uses TRBV27 and TRBJ2-1; TCRdb outputs TRBD1, but without DNA this stays unchecked. Germline V gene lookup returns CDR1 MNHEY and CDR2 SMNVEV (reference sequence). The CDR3 sequence is 16 residues long.

The CDR3: CASSYLGQRDRYEQYF. The chain has TRBV6-5 and TRBJ2-7; TCRdb lists TRBD2, though no DNA is available to test this call. The CDR3 sequence is 16 residues long. Per the germline V gene, CDR1 is MNHEY and CDR2 is SVGAGI.

The CDR3 here is CSVGGGHTNGNTIYF. The chain combines TRBV29-1 with TRBJ1-3; checking the TCRdb D call of TRBD1 is not possible without DNA. Germline-derived CDR1 and CDR2 are SQVTM and ANQGSEA. This CDR3 region has 15 residues.

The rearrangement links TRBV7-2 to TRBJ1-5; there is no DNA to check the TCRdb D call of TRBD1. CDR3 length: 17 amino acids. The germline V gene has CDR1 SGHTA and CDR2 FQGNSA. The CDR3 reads CASSLAVGVYSNQPQHF.

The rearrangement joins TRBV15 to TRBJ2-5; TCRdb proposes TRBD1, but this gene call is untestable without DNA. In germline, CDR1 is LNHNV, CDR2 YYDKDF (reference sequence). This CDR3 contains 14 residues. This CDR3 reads CATSRDRGVETQYF. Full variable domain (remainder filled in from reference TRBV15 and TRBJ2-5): DAMVIQNPRYQVTQFGKPVTLSCSQTLNHNVMYWYQQKSSQAPKLLFHYYDKDFNNEADTPDNFQSRRPNTSFCFLDIRSPGLGDTAMYLCATSRDRGVETQYFGPGTRLLVL.

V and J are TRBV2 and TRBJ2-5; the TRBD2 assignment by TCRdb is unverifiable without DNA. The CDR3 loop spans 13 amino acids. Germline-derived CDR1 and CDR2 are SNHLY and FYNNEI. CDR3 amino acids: CASRDSRAETQYF.

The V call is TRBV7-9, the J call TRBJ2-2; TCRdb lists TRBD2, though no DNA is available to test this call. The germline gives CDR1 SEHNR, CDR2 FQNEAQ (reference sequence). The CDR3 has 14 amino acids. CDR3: CASSIPGLGRELFF.